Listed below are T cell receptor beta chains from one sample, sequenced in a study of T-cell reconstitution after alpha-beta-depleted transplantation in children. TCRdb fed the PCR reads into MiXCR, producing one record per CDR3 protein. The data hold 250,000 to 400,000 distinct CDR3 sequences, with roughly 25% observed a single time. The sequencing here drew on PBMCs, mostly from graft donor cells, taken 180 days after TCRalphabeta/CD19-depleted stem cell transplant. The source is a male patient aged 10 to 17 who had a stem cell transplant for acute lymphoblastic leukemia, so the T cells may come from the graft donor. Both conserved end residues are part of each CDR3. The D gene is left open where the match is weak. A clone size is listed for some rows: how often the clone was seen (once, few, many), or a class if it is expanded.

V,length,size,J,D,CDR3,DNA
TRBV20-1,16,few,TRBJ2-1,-,CSAKGRGSLSYNEQFF,TGCAGTGCAAAGGGACGGGGGTCTCTTTCCTACAATGAGCAGTTCTTC
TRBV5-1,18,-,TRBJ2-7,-,CASARGGGNVLSSYEQYF,TGCGCCAGCGCCCGAGGCGGCGGGAATGTACTAAGCTCCTACGAGCAGTACTTC
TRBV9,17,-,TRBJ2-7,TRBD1,CASSKTLEARGNYEQYF,TGTGCCAGCAGTAAGACCCTCGAGGCCAGGGGGAACTACGAGCAGTACTTC
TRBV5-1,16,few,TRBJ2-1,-,CASSETSGHSYNEQFF,TGCGCCAGCAGCGAAACTAGTGGGCACTCCTACAATGAGCAGTTCTTC
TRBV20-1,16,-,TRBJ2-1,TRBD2,CSARVYLAGAYNEQFF,TGCAGTGCTAGAGTTTATCTAGCGGGAGCTTACAATGAGCAGTTCTTC
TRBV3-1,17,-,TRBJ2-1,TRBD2,CASSQESWTSGINEQFF,TGTGCCAGCAGCCAAGAATCTTGGACTAGCGGGATCAATGAGCAGTTCTTC
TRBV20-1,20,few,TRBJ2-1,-,CSARDSRDRVLAGPYNEQFF,TGCAGTGCTAGAGATAGTAGGGACAGGGTACTAGCGGGTCCCTACAATGAGCAGTTCTTC
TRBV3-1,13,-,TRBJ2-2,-,CASSQEITGELFF,TGTGCCAGCAGCCAAGAGATCACCGGGGAGCTGTTTTTT
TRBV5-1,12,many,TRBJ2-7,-,CASSSTLYEQYF,TGCGCCAGCAGCTCGACCCTCTACGAGCAGTACTTC
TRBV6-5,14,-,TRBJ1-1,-,CASSYQGGYVEAFF,TGTGCCAGCAGTTACCAGGGCGGGTACGTTGAAGCTTTCTTT
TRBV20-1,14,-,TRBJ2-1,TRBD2,CSAKTSGRLNEQFF,TGCAGTGCTAAGACTAGCGGGAGGCTGAATGAGCAGTTCTTC
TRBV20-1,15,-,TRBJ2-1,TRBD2,CSARAGLAGANEQFF,TGCAGTGCTAGAGCGGGACTAGCGGGAGCCAATGAGCAGTTCTTC
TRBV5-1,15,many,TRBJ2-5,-,CASSLEGLQRETQYF,TGCGCCAGCAGCTTGGAAGGTCTCCAAAGAGAGACCCAGTACTTC
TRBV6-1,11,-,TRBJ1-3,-,CAIPRGNTIYF,TGTGCCATACCCCGGGGAAACACCATATATTTT
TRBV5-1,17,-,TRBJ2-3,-,CASSLARYGASTDTQYF,TGCGCCAGCAGCTTGGCTCGATATGGAGCTAGCACAGATACGCAGTATTTT
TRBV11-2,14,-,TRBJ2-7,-,CASSSAPTGYEQYF,TGTGCCAGCAGCTCGGCGCCTACAGGCTACGAGCAGTACTTC
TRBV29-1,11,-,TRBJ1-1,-,CSVLIGTEAFF,TGCAGCGTCCTGATTGGAACTGAAGCTTTCTTT
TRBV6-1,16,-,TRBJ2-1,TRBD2,CASSPYLAGGGNEQFF,TGTGCCAGCAGTCCTTACTTAGCGGGAGGGGGAAATGAGCAGTTCTTC
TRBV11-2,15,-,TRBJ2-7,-,CASTTGRRSSYEQYF,TGTGCCAGCACCACCGGGAGACGGAGCTCCTACGAGCAGTACTTC
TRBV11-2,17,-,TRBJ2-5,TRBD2,CASSFGTSGLYQETQYF,TGTGCCAGCAGCTTCGGGACTAGCGGCCTGTACCAAGAGACCCAGTACTTC
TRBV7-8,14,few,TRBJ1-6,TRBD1,CASSYRTGKAPLHF,TGTGCCAGCAGCTACCGGACAGGGAAAGCACCCCTCCACTTT
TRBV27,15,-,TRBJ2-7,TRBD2,CASSFLPSGIYEQYF,TGTGCCAGCAGTTTCCTGCCTAGCGGGATCTACGAGCAGTACTTC
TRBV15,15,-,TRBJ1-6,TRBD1,CATSRDRTGILPLHF,TGTGCCACCAGCAGAGACAGGACAGGAATTCTACCCCTCCACTTT
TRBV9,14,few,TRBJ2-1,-,CASSPRTYYNEQFF,TGTGCCAGCAGCCCAAGGACTTACTACAATGAGCAGTTCTTC
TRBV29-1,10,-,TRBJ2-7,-,CSVVADEQYF,TGCAGCGTGGTCGCAGACGAGCAGTACTTC
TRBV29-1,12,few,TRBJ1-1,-,CSVDARDTEAFF,TGCAGCGTTGACGCCAGGGACACTGAAGCTTTCTTT
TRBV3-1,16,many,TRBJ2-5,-,CASSQDVREWGETQYF,TGTGCCAGCAGCCAAGATGTACGGGAGTGGGGAGAGACCCAGTACTTC
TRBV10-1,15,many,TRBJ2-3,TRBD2,CASAPGLAGEDTQYF,TGCGCCAGCGCCCCGGGACTAGCGGGAGAAGATACGCAGTATTTT
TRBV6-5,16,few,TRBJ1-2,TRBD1,CASSWDRGRGAHGYTF,TGTGCCAGCAGTTGGGACAGGGGGCGCGGAGCCCATGGCTACACCTTC
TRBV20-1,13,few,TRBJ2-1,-,CSARITGTPKPFF,TGCAGTGCTAGAATAACCGGGACGCCAAAGCCGTTCTTC
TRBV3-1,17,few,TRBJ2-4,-,CASSQYAGSGSGNIQYF,TGTGCCAGCAGCCAATATGCCGGGAGCGGCTCGGGGAACATTCAGTACTTC
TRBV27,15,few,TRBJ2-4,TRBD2,CASSLAAFAKNIQYF,TGTGCCAGCAGTCTAGCGGCCTTCGCCAAAAACATTCAGTACTTC
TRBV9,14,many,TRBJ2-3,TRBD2,CASSVLAGTDTQYF,TGTGCCAGCAGCGTCCTAGCGGGCACAGATACGCAGTATTTT
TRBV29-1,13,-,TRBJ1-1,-,CSVEMGMNTEAFF,TGCAGCGTTGAAATGGGCATGAACACTGAAGCTTTCTTT
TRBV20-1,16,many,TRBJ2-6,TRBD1,CSASNRGQSGANVLTF,TGCAGTGCTAGCAACAGGGGGCAGTCTGGGGCCAACGTCCTGACTTTC
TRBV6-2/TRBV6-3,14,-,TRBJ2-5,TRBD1,CASTGTGAAETQYF,TGTGCCAGCACCGGGACAGGGGCCGCTGAGACCCAGTACTTC
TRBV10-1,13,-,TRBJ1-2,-,CASSETRSGGYTF,TGCGCCAGCAGTGAGACGAGGTCGGGTGGCTACACCTTC
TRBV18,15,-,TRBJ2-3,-,CASSPPRTVTDTQYF,TGTGCCAGCTCACCACCCCGGACAGTTACAGATACGCAGTATTTT
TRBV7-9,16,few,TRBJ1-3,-,CASSQEAWVAGNTIYF,TGTGCCAGCAGCCAAGAAGCGTGGGTGGCTGGAAACACCATATATTTT
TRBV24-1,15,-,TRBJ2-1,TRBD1,CATSVRDRGVREQFF,TGTGCCACCAGTGTCAGGGACAGGGGTGTCCGTGAGCAGTTCTTC
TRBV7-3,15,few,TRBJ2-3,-,CASSLNGQPLATQYF,TGTGCCAGCAGCTTAAATGGACAGCCTCTAGCTACGCAGTATTTT
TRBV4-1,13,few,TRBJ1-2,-,CASSQVGAYGYTF,TGCGCCAGCAGCCAAGTGGGGGCCTATGGCTACACCTTC
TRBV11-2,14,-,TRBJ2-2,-,CASSLRPGQGELFF,TGTGCCAGCAGCTTGCGCCCGGGGCAGGGGGAGCTGTTTTTT
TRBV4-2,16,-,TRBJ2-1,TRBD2,CASSLFPPSGSNEQFF,TGTGCCAGCAGCCTCTTTCCCCCTAGCGGGAGTAATGAGCAGTTCTTC
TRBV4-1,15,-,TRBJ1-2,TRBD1,CASSPVWGTGNGYTF,TGCGCCAGCAGCCCGGTGTGGGGGACAGGGAATGGCTACACCTTC
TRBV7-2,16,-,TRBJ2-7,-,CASSLDAGGTSYEQYF,TGTGCCAGCAGCTTAGATGCTGGGGGGACTTCCTACGAGCAGTACTTC
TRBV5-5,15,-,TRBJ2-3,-,CASSHQGGGADTQYF,TGTGCCAGCAGCCATCAGGGAGGGGGTGCAGATACGCAGTATTTT
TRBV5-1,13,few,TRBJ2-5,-,CASSSDTRETQYF,TGCGCCAGCAGCTCTGACACCAGGGAGACCCAGTACTTC
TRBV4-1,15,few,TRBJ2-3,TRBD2,CASSGLGQSTDTQYF,TGCGCCAGCAGCGGACTAGGGCAGTCCACAGATACGCAGTATTTT
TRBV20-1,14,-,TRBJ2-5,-,CSASLSGGQETQYF,TGCAGTGCCAGTTTGAGCGGCGGGCAAGAGACCCAGTACTTC
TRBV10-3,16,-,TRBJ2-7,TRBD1,CAISEPGTVASYEQYF,TGTGCCATCAGTGAGCCCGGGACAGTGGCATCCTACGAGCAGTACTTC